This T cell receptor (beta chain) was recorded in a study of blood T cell repertoires in COVID-19. As for the study in general: COVID-19 samples, acute and convalescent, were from the United States, Italy and Spain. Sources were T cells, B-cell-depleted T cells, or PBMCs; the material itself was cDNA or gDNA.

Source study methods: It was from reference gene primer amplification that nucleated cell counts were estimated. TCRdb keeps only in-frame clones here, not all; method: immunoSEQ multiplex PCR. V and J calls and clone size follow that table, whereas D and trimming were derived from the DNA. In the table there are 200,000 to 250,000 clones, roughly 85% of which are singletons. V shed 2 bases and J shed 8 bases, with 15 bases lying between them. The CDR3 runs 15 residues. Per the germline V gene, CDR1 is SGHTA and CDR2 is FQGNSA. Input material: peripheral blood. This sequence joins TRBV7-2 and TRBJ1-4, with D possibly TRBD1 on 5 matching bases. This TCR came from a young woman with acute or convalescent COVID-19. The CDR3 DNA sequence: TGTGCCAGCAGCTTACCTGGGGACGGGAGGGAAAAACTGTTTTTT. The encoded protein is CASSLPGDGREKLFF. Full variable domain (outside the CDR3, taken from reference TRBV7-2 and TRBJ1-4): GAGVSQSPSNKVTEKGKDVELRCDPISGHTALYWYRQSLGQGLEFLIYFQGNSAPDKSGLPSDRFSAERTGGSVSTLTIQRTQQEDSAVYLCASSLPGDGREKLFFGSGTQLSVL.